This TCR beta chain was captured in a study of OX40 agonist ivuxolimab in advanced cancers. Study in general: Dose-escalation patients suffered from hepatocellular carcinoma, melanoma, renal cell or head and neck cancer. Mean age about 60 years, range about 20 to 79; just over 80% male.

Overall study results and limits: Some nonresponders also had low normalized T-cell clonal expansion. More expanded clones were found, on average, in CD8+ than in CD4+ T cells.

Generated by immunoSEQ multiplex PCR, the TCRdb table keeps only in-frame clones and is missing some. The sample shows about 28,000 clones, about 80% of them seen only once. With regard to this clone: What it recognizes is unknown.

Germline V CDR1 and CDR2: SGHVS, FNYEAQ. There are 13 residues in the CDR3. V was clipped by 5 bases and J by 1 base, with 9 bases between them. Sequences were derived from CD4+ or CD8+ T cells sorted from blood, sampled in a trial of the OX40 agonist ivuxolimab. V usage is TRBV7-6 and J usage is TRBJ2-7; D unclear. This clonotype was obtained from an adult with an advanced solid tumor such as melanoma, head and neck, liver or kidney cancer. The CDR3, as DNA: TGTGCCAGCAGCGTCTCAGAATCCTACGAGCAGTACTTC. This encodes CASSVSESYEQYF.